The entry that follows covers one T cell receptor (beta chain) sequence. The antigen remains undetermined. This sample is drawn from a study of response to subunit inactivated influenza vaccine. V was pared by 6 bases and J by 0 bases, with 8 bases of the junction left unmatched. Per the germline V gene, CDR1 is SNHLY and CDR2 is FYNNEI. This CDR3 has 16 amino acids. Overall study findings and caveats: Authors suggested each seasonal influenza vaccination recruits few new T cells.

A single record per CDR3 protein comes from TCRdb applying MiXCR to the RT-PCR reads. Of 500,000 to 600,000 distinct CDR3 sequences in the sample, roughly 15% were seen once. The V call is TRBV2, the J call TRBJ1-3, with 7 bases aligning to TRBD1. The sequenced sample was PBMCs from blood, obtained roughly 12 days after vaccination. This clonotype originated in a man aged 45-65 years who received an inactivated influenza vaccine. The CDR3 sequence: CASRSRDSHSGNTIYF. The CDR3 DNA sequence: TGTGCCAGCAGAAGCCGGGACAGCCACTCTGGAAACACCATATATTTT.